These 12 T cell receptor beta chains came from one sample sequenced in a study of cytomegalovirus exposure and HLA in healthy donors. PCR amplification relied on 60 Vbeta primers (plus 13 Jbeta primers). Measured with immunoSEQ multiplex PCR; TCRdb has only the in-frame clones, and not every one. Counted here are under 250,000 clones, more than 70% occurring once; the ten biggest clones make up roughly 1.3%. Specimen: PBMCs. These receptors were collected from a human donor in good health.

The V gene is TRBV6-5, the J gene TRBJ2-1; TRBD2 might be the D (5 bases). Germline V gene data show CDR1 as MNHEY and CDR2 as SVGAGI. The ends were cut back, 9 bases at V and 8 bases at J, with 17 bases in the middle. The CDR3 contains 13 residues. CDR3 loop: CARRAGPGDEQFF. The CDR3 bases are TGTGCCAGGAGGGCGGGCCCTGGTGATGAGCAGTTCTTC.

V is TRBV6-4 and J is TRBJ2-7, with a weak D call TRBD2 (6 bases). Germline V lookup: CDR1 MRHNA, CDR2 SNTAGT. There are 14 residues in the CDR3. V was trimmed by 4 bases and J by 6 bases, leaving 16 bases between them. Written as DNA, the CDR3 is TGTGCCAGCAGTGTGAGGGCGGGAAGAAGCGAGCAGTACTTC. Protein sequence: CASSVRAGRSEQYF.

The genes are TRBV7-2 and TRBJ2-3; D not certain. Trimming cost V 4 bases and J 0 bases, with 5 bases left between them. The CDR3 runs to 13 residues. Germline CDR1 SGHTA, CDR2 FQGNSA. CDR3 in DNA: TGTGCCAGCAGCTCGACAAGCACAGATACGCAGTATTTT. Its translation: CASSSTSTDTQYF.

The chain couples TRBV19 to TRBJ1-5; D remains unclear. Trimming left V 4 bases short and J 2 bases short, with 9 bases between. Per germline, CDR1 LNHDA and CDR2 SQIVND (reference sequence). CDR3 size: 14 residues. CDR3 protein: CASSRGNRNQPQHF. The CDR3 nucleotides read TGTGCCAGTAGTAGAGGGAACCGCAATCAGCCCCAGCATTTT.

The V call is TRBV5-4, the J call TRBJ2-1, with 11 bases identical to TRBD2. J was trimmed by 7 bases and V by 0 bases; bases with no gene match: 3. The CDR3 has 15 residues. CDR1 is SGHNT and CDR2 is YYREEE in the germline V gene (reference sequence). The DNA of the CDR3 is TGTGCCAGCAGCTTGGGGGGACTAGCGGATAATGAGCAGTTCTTC. Its protein product is CASSLGGLADNEQFF.

The chain links TRBV6-1 to TRBJ1-5, with D possibly being TRBD1 (5 bases). Germline values: CDR1 MNHNS, CDR2 SASEGT. V was pared by 3 bases and J by 2 bases, with 8 bases between. The CDR3 has 14 amino acids. CDR3 bases: TGTGCCAGCAGTGACGCGACAGGCAATCAGCCCCAGCATTTT. Residues: CASSDATGNQPQHF.

This chain links TRBV7-8 with TRBJ2-1; 9 bases align to TRBD2. Germline CDR1 reads SGHVS; CDR2 reads FQNEAQ. CDR3 length equals 15 residues. With 5 bases clipped from V and 3 bases from J, the junction kept 5 bases outside the gene matches. CDR3 in DNA: TGTGCCAGCAGCCTCAGCGGGAGGCTCTACAATGAGCAGTTCTTC. As protein: CASSLSGRLYNEQFF.

In DNA, the CDR3 is TGTGCCAGCAGCGCGGCCATGAATGAGCAGTTCTTC. This sequence encodes CASSAAMNEQFF. The chain is built from TRBV5-4 and TRBJ2-1, with no clear D. The CDR3 runs 12 residues. Trimming stripped 4 bases from V and 7 bases from J, with 9 bases between. Germline CDR1 and CDR2: SGHNT and YYREEE (reference sequence).

This sequence joins TRBV6-4 and TRBJ1-1; D gene unclear. CDR1 is MRHNA, CDR2 SNTAGT, per germline. V was trimmed by 6 bases and J by 0 bases, leaving 8 bases between them. This CDR3 has 13 amino acids. This chain's CDR3 is CASRYSLNTEAFF. In nucleotides, the CDR3 is TGTGCCAGCAGGTACAGTTTGAACACTGAAGCTTTCTTT.

The chain combines TRBV19 with TRBJ2-3; 7 nucleotides align to TRBD1. The V gene end was trimmed by 9 bases and the J gene end by 0 bases; junction bases not matched to a gene: 9. The germline V gene has CDR1 LNHDA and CDR2 SQIVND (reference sequence). This CDR3 comprises 15 residues. DNA for the CDR3: TGTGCCAGCTCCTCAGGGGGTAGAAGCACAGATACGCAGTATTTT. Protein sequence: CASSSGGRSTDTQYF.

V gene TRBV9 combines with J gene TRBJ2-5, with TRBD2 matching 8 bases. The CDR3 is made up of 18 amino acids. Germline V gene sequence: CDR1 SGDLS, CDR2 YYNGEE. Germline trimming cut 3 bases from V and 2 bases from J; bases unmatched to any gene: 15. The CDR3 loop is CASSATPIAGPFQETQYF. CDR3 in DNA: TGTGCCAGCAGCGCCACCCCGATAGCGGGACCTTTTCAAGAGACCCAGTACTTC.

This clone was found a few times. The genes are TRBV19 and TRBJ1-3, with D unclear. CDR3 length: 15 amino acids. Deletions cut 8 bases from V and 0 bases from J, with 14 bases between. Germline CDR1 reads LNHDA; CDR2 reads SQIVND (reference sequence). Here the CDR3 reads CASRRTELSGNTIYF. CDR3 bases: TGTGCCAGTCGTCGGACTGAACTCTCTGGAAACACCATATATTTT.